Each of the 22 T cell receptor beta chains below was sequenced from the same sample in a study of long-term antiretroviral therapy in people with HIV. The authors ran the immunoSEQ assay, v3.0, at survey level. Clones were read by immunoSEQ multiplex PCR, and TCRdb kept only the in-frame ones, dropping some. This table has roughly 25,000 clones, about 79% appearing once. This specimen was unsorted PBMCs, taken 0.7 years before starting antiretroviral therapy. The source is a man aged 30-40 years with HIV.

The rearrangement joins TRBV7-9 to TRBJ2-7; TRBD1 might be the D (6 bases). The CDR3 runs 16 residues. The germline V and J ends were trimmed by 1 base and 0 bases, with 13 bases remaining between them. Germline CDR1 reads SEHNR; CDR2 reads FQNEAQ (reference sequence). CDR3 sequence reads: CASSLVLTGSSYEQYF. CDR3 DNA sequence: TGTGCCAGCAGCTTAGTGTTGACAGGAAGCTCCTACGAGCAGTACTTC.

V and J are TRBV5-1 and TRBJ2-3, with D possibly being TRBD2 (6 bases). Germline values: CDR1 SGHRS, CDR2 YFSETQ. The CDR3 runs to 15 residues. The V gene lost 5 bases and the J gene lost 0 bases, with 13 bases spanning the gap. CDR3 amino acids: CASRVLGTSTDTQYF. As DNA, the CDR3 is TGCGCCAGCAGGGTGTTGGGGACTAGCACAGATACGCAGTATTTT.

The chain employs TRBV18 and TRBJ1-5; no clear D. CDR3 size: 14 residues. Germline lookup yields CDR1 KGHSH and CDR2 LQKENI. The ends were cut back, 3 bases at V and 3 bases at J, with 9 bases in the middle. DNA of the CDR3: TGTGCCAGCTCACCGGCACAGAACAATCAGCCCCAGCATTTT. Translated, it gives CASSPAQNNQPQHF.

This clone was seen once. This chain joins TRBV10-3 and TRBJ2-7; D is possibly TRBD2 (5 bases). This CDR3 has 14 residues. CDR1 ENHRY and CDR2 SYGVKD come from the germline V gene. Trimming removed 0 bases at V and 0 bases at J, with 6 bases between. The CDR3 nucleotides are TGTGCCATCAGTGAGTCTGGACTCTCCTACGAGCAGTACTTC. Translating it yields CAISESGLSYEQYF.

The chain carries TRBV4-1 and TRBJ2-3; D is unresolved. This CDR3 contains 15 residues. Germline loops: CDR1 MGHRA, CDR2 YSYEKL. Trimming pared 6 bases from V and 2 bases from J, leaving 15 bases between. This CDR3 reads CASSSRTQPTDTQYF. The CDR3, as DNA: TGCGCCAGCAGTTCCCGCACACAGCCCACAGATACGCAGTATTTT.

The chain couples TRBV19 to TRBJ2-1; D ambiguous. Germline V lookup: CDR1 LNHDA, CDR2 SQIVND (reference sequence). CDR3 size: 11 residues. Trimming left V 5 bases short and J 1 base short, with 0 bases between. The CDR3 is CASSSYNEQFF. Written as DNA, the CDR3 is TGTGCCAGTAGTTCCTACAATGAGCAGTTCTTC.

This clone was detected only a few times. J is TRBJ2-7 and V is TRBV7-2; D gene unclear. The germline V gene encodes CDR1 SGHTA and CDR2 FQGNSA. The length of the CDR3 is 13 residues. The V end lost 5 bases, the J end lost 4 bases, and 12 bases lay between the germline ends. CDR3 DNA sequence: TGTGCCAGCAGCCTTCAGTTGGGATACGAGCAGTACTTC. This gives the protein CASSLQLGYEQYF.

The chain recombines TRBV28 with TRBJ2-5; D not resolved. Deletions cut 3 bases from V and 3 bases from J, with 8 bases between. Germline V gene lookup returns CDR1 MDHEN and CDR2 SYDVKM. The CDR3 sequence is 13 residues long. This CDR3 is CASSFYREETQYF. CDR3 sequence (DNA): TGTGCCAGCAGTTTTTATAGGGAAGAGACCCAGTACTTC.

The V and J genes are TRBV14 and TRBJ1-3; TRBD1 matches 7 bases. V shed 1 base, J shed 3 bases, and the junction held 3 bases outside the gene matches. Germline CDR1 reads SGHDN; CDR2 reads FVKESK. The CDR3 is 15 residues long. CDR3 loop: CASSQATGVGNTIYF. The CDR3 DNA follows: TGTGCCAGCAGCCAAGCCACAGGGGTTGGAAACACCATATATTTT. The full variable domain, with the rest looked up from reference TRBV14 and TRBJ1-3, is EAGVTQFPSHSVIEKGQTVTLRCDPISGHDNLYWYRRVMGKEIKFLLHFVKESKQDESGMPNNRFLAERTGGTYSTLKVQPAELEDSGVYFCASSQATGVGNTIYFGEGSWLTVV.

The chain carries TRBV4-3 and TRBJ2-7, with D possibly TRBD1 on 6 matching bases. Germline V gives CDR1 LGHNA, CDR2 YSLEER. Trimming cost V 0 bases and J 4 bases, with 13 bases left between them. There are 15 residues in the CDR3. CDR3 in DNA: TGCGCCAGCAGCCAAGATAACAGGGTGGAATACGAGCAGTACTTC. This encodes CASSQDNRVEYEQYF.

The chain uses TRBV9 and TRBJ2-1; D uncertain. The V gene lost 0 bases and the J gene lost 0 bases, with 7 bases spanning the gap. The germline gives CDR1 SGDLS, CDR2 YYNGEE. This CDR3 has 15 residues. CDR3 sequence: CASSVDTLSYNEQFF. As DNA, the CDR3 is TGTGCCAGCAGCGTAGACACCCTCTCCTACAATGAGCAGTTCTTC.

The genes are TRBV19 and TRBJ2-1; D uncertain. The V and J ends lost 4 bases and 4 bases respectively, with 11 bases between them. There are 14 residues in the CDR3. CDR1 LNHDA and CDR2 SQIVND come from the germline V gene (reference sequence). CDR3 coding DNA: TGTGCCAGTAGTAGAGACTGGCTGTACAATGAGCAGTTCTTC. Amino acids: CASSRDWLYNEQFF.

The chain carries TRBV18 and TRBJ2-1; a possible D gene is TRBD1 (6 bases). This CDR3 is 14 amino acids long. Trimming took off 5 bases at V and 7 bases at J, with 15 bases between the two ends. Germline assignment: CDR1 KGHSH and CDR2 LQKENI. CDR3 loop: CASSALQGFNEQFF. CDR3 coding DNA: TGTGCCAGCTCAGCTCTCCAGGGGTTTAATGAGCAGTTCTTC.

The V gene is TRBV19, the J gene TRBJ1-2, with 7 bases matching TRBD1. This CDR3 region has 17 residues. CDR1 LNHDA and CDR2 SQIVND come from the germline V gene (reference sequence). The junction had 17 bases not matched to a gene; V was cut back by 7 bases and J by 3 bases. The chain's CDR3 is CASNRFGTGTEHYGYTF. The CDR3 bases are TGTGCCAGTAATCGTTTCGGGACCGGGACAGAACACTATGGCTACACCTTC.

The chain is built from TRBV6-5 and TRBJ1-1; D unresolved. Germline CDR1 MNHEY, CDR2 SVGAGI. The CDR3 has 14 residues. The V end was cut by 6 bases, the J end by 2 bases, with 13 bases between. CDR3 coding DNA: TGTGCCAGCAGGCCAGTTCCTTCAAACACTGAAGCTTTCTTT. Translation gives CASRPVPSNTEAFF.

Sample share makes this clone large. The V call is TRBV7-9, the J call TRBJ2-1, with D possibly TRBD2 on 6 matching bases. Per the germline V gene, CDR1 is SEHNR and CDR2 is FQNEAQ (reference sequence). The CDR3 consists of 17 residues. Trimming pared 5 bases from V and 8 bases from J, leaving 25 bases between. The CDR3 sequence: CASSPTVRRALLDEQFF. CDR3 DNA: TGTGCCAGCAGCCCAACGGTTAGGAGGGCCCTCTTAGATGAGCAGTTCTTC.

This chain links TRBV5-6 with TRBJ1-2, with 7 bases aligning to TRBD1. The CDR3 has 13 amino acids. In germline, CDR1 is SGHDT, CDR2 YYEEEE. V lost 5 bases and J lost 9; bases outside the gene matches: 10. The CDR3 here is CASRYGQDKRYTF. In DNA form, the CDR3 reads TGTGCCAGCAGATATGGACAGGATAAGCGCTACACCTTC.

The chain has TRBV2 and TRBJ1-1; 11 positions agree with TRBD1. This CDR3 is built from 11 residues. After removal of 6 bases from V and 9 bases from J, the junction contained 0 bases not matched to a gene. Germline V CDR1 and CDR2: SNHLY, FYNNEI. The DNA of the CDR3 is TGTGCCAGCAGGGACAGGGGGCAAGCTTTCTTT. Residues: CASRDRGQAFF.

V is TRBV7-9 and J is TRBJ2-7, with D possibly being TRBD1 (6 bases). From germline, CDR1 is SEHNR and CDR2 FQNEAQ (reference sequence). Trimming shortened V by 8 bases and J by 4 bases, and 15 bases separated the two germline ends. There are 13 residues in the CDR3. CDR3 sequence: CASSIQGWYEQYF. The DNA of the CDR3 is TGTGCCAGCTCTATACAGGGTTGGTACGAGCAGTACTTC.

The rearrangement joins TRBV6-1 to TRBJ1-6; a possible D gene is TRBD1 (5 bases). The germline V and J ends were trimmed by 2 bases and 7 bases, with 18 bases remaining between them. Per germline, CDR1 MNHNS and CDR2 SASEGT. The CDR3 is 17 residues long. CDR3 protein: CASSERGRGGLNSPLHF. The CDR3 nucleotides read TGTGCCAGCAGTGAAAGGGGAAGGGGTGGGTTGAATTCACCCCTCCACTTT.

The J gene is TRBJ2-5, the V gene TRBV28, with 10 bases that match TRBD2. The J segment lost 5 bases and the V segment lost 6 bases, leaving 9 bases of the junction unmatched. This CDR3 is built from 15 residues. CDR1 and CDR2 (germline): MDHEN, SYDVKM. CDR3 residues: CASRESSGSRETQYF. In DNA form, the CDR3 reads TGTGCCAGCAGAGAGTCTAGCGGGAGTCGGGAGACCCAGTACTTC.

This chain joins TRBV25-1 and TRBJ2-2; 12 bases match TRBD1. Germline CDR1 is MGHDK and CDR2 is SYGVNS. J was trimmed by 6 bases and V by 7 bases; bases with no gene match: 9. CDR3 size: 16 residues. The CDR3 region is CASKKPGQGAAGELFF. The CDR3 DNA reads TGTGCCAGCAAAAAGCCGGGACAGGGGGCCGCCGGGGAGCTGTTTTTT.